This is a list of T cell receptor beta chains from one sample in a study of blood T cells in healthy people across ages. TCRdb reanalysed the 5' RACE reads using MiXCR and keeps one entry per CDR3 protein. The data show around 750,000 distinct CDR3 sequences, with about 48% seen just once and approximately 40% held by the top ten. The sample taken for sequencing was blood. The receptor set was obtained from a man older than 75 in good health. Both conserved end residues are trimmed from each CDR3. The order of the fields is J gene, V gene, clone size, CDR3 protein. The size entry is marked missing in some rows and otherwise reads once, few, many or a size class.

J: TRBJ1-1
V: TRBV18
size: few
CDR3: ASSTDLNTEAF

J: TRBJ2-3
V: TRBV6-1
size: -
CDR3: ATSGWDSGRSTDTQY

J: TRBJ1-5
V: TRBV12-3/TRBV12-4
size: -
CDR3: ASSLWVGQPQH

J: TRBJ2-1
V: TRBV28
size: -
CDR3: ASRSGSLKQF

J: TRBJ1-2
V: TRBV25-1
size: few
CDR3: ASRDRGYGYT

J: TRBJ2-2
V: TRBV20-1
size: -
CDR3: SARGEGWTGELF

J: TRBJ2-1
V: TRBV27
size: -
CDR3: ASSLTRDLWEVEQF

J: TRBJ2-3
V: TRBV7-3
size: -
CDR3: ASSLMVAGGTDTQY

J: TRBJ2-7
V: TRBV20-1
size: -
CDR3: SAGEQGRVEQY

J: TRBJ2-3
V: TRBV24-1
size: -
CDR3: ATSGATGTDTQY

J: TRBJ2-1
V: TRBV3-1
size: -
CDR3: ASSQGRRVSYNEQF

J: -
V: TRBV20-1
size: -
CDR3: SARDRVGEQY

J: TRBJ1-1
V: TRBV12-3/TRBV12-4
size: -
CDR3: AGSDYGTQAF

J: TRBJ2-1
V: TRBV10-3
size: -
CDR3: AISLSGDEQF

J: TRBJ2-7
V: TRBV29-1
size: many
CDR3: SVDQGLAGGSEQY

J: TRBJ2-5
V: TRBV27
size: -
CDR3: ASSWRTGEETQY

J: TRBJ1-2
V: TRBV20-1
size: -
CDR3: SAGDIQTDGYT

J: TRBJ2-1
V: TRBV20-1
size: -
CDR3: SAQLGSQEQF

J: TRBJ2-3
V: TRBV12-3/TRBV12-4
size: -
CDR3: ASRRRGDTDTQY

J: TRBJ2-3
V: TRBV21-1
size: -
CDR3: ASSKEGQGVYTDTQY

J: TRBJ2-1
V: TRBV11-2
size: -
CDR3: ASVGTSFVNEQF

J: TRBJ2-4
V: TRBV6-5
size: -
CDR3: ASSSQLAGGRNIQY

J: TRBJ2-1
V: TRBV7-2
size: many
CDR3: ASSPFAPTWEQF

J: TRBJ2-1
V: TRBV5-4
size: few
CDR3: ASSLTKRGRSYNEQF

J: TRBJ2-5
V: TRBV7-8
size: -
CDR3: ASSRGLGQETQY

J: TRBJ2-5
V: TRBV29-1
size: -
CDR3: SVKTGSLETQY

J: TRBJ1-1
V: TRBV7-9
size: few
CDR3: AGQGLGNTEAF

J: -
V: TRBV2
size: -
CDR3: ASSEEAQVYEQY

J: TRBJ2-3
V: TRBV29-1
size: -
CDR3: SVDLAGLDTQY

J: TRBJ1-2
V: TRBV6-5
size: -
CDR3: ASSAPGQGNYGYT

J: TRBJ1-4
V: TRBV20-1
size: -
CDR3: SARQGTREKLF

J: TRBJ2-1
V: TRBV14
size: -
CDR3: ASSRLGSPYNEQF

J: TRBJ2-1
V: TRBV12-3/TRBV12-4
size: -
CDR3: ASSLARPEQF

J: TRBJ2-7
V: TRBV3-1
size: few
CDR3: ASSQVRSAGSYEQY

J: TRBJ2-4
V: TRBV9
size: -
CDR3: ASSEGQGRLAKNIQY